The 9 T cell receptor beta chains reported below all come from one sample, sequenced in a study of Graves' ophthalmopathy and Graves' hyperthyroidism. TCR beta CDR3 amplification used RNA transcripts. The first round was an RT-PCR with HTBI primers, and the second round was a multiplex PCR. TCRdb reprocessed the multiplex PCR reads via MiXCR and lists one record per CDR3 protein. The repertoire holds over a million distinct CDR3 sequences, with less than 45% as singletons. Sequencing input: peripheral blood or thyroid tissue (not recorded which). The origin of the receptors is an adult man with Graves' hyperthyroidism.

The chain carries TRBV25-1 and TRBJ1-2; no definite D call. Germline V lookup: CDR1 MGHDK, CDR2 SYGVNS. This CDR3 comprises 14 residues. With 6 bases removed from V and 5 bases from J, the gap between germline ends came to 16 bases. The CDR3 nucleotides are TGTGCCAGCAGCAAGGACCCAGGACGATATGGCTACACCTTC. The encoded protein is CASSKDPGRYGYTF.

CDR3 coding DNA: TGCGCCAGCAGCTTGGGGGGCGGGCCACCCCTCCACTTT. Translated: CASSLGGGPPLHF. The J gene is TRBJ1-6, the V gene TRBV5-1; weak D call: TRBD1 (5 bases). Germline V gene sequence: CDR1 SGHRS, CDR2 YFSETQ. V was trimmed by 0 bases and J by 11 bases, leaving 9 bases between them. The CDR3 spans 13 residues.

On this clonotype itself: The junction departs from the called germline gene at one end, perhaps through a read error. The J gene is TRBJ1-4, the V gene TRBV7-2, with 8 bases that match TRBD1. CDR3 length equals 11 residues. Germline CDR1 is SGHTA and CDR2 is FQGNSA. The CDR3 DNA reads TGTGCCAGCAGCCACCTGGACAGGGCGGTTTTT. This encodes CASSHLDRAVF.

In its sample, this clonotype was seen a few times. The rearrangement links TRBV20-1 to TRBJ2-7; TRBD1 might be the D (6 bases). Germline V CDR1 and CDR2: DFQATT, SNEGSKA (reference sequence). The CDR3 covers 12 residues. The V and J ends lost 6 bases and 2 bases respectively, with 11 bases between them. The DNA for the CDR3 is TGCAGTGCCCGGGACAACCCCTACGAGCAGTACTTC. Its protein product is CSARDNPYEQYF.

This clonotype was detected only a few times. This chain connects TRBV19 to TRBJ1-1; D is perhaps TRBD1 (6 bases). Germline assignment: CDR1 LNHDA and CDR2 SQIVND (reference sequence). The V and J ends lost 10 bases and 4 bases respectively, with 19 bases between them. This CDR3 region has 14 residues. CDR3 bases: TGTGCCACCGGGGGGGCCTACCCGAGCACTGAAGCTTTCTTT. Its protein product is CATGGAYPSTEAFF. Drawing the rest from reference TRBV19 and TRBJ1-1, the complete variable domain is DGGITQSPKYLFRKEGQNVTLSCEQNLNHDAMYWYRQDPGQGLRLIYYSQIVNDFQKGDIAEGYSVSREKKESFPLTVTSAQKNPTAFYLCATGGAYPSTEAFFGQGTRLTVV.

This clonotype was seen once. This chain connects TRBV10-2 to TRBJ2-7; D might be TRBD1 or TRBD2, each matching 5 bases. Looked up from germline, CDR1 is WSHSY and CDR2 is SAAADI. The CDR3 has 16 residues. V was clipped by 6 bases and J by 4 bases, with 22 bases between them. The CDR3 spells CASSQDGTPGGYEQYF. The DNA for the CDR3 is TGCGCCAGCAGCCAAGACGGGACCCCCGGAGGATACGAGCAGTACTTC.

This clonotype was observed a handful of times. V is TRBV7-3 and J is TRBJ2-2; 11 bases map to TRBD2. This CDR3 is 16 amino acids long. In germline, CDR1 is SGHTA, CDR2 FQGTGA. V lost 5 bases to trimming and J lost 5 bases; unmatched junction nucleotides: 7. CDR3 DNA sequence: TGTGCCAGCAGCCAAGGACTAGCGGGTATTACCGGGGAGCTGTTTTTT. This translates into CASSQGLAGITGELFF.

This clonotype was seen many times. The DNA of the CDR3 is TGCAGTGGGTCCGGTGGGGTCTCCTACGAGCAGTACTTC. This sequence encodes CSGSGGVSYEQYF. V and J are TRBV20-1 and TRBJ2-7, with D hard to call. The CDR3 covers 13 residues. Germline values: CDR1 DFQATT, CDR2 SNEGSKA (reference sequence). V lost 7 bases and J lost 0, with 13 bases in between.

This clonotype came up once. The CDR3 loop reads CASSPHGTTTEAFF. CDR3 in DNA: TGTGCCAGCAGCCCCCACGGTACGACAACTGAAGCTTTCTTT. This sequence joins TRBV9 and TRBJ1-1; the D is unclear. This CDR3 region has 14 residues. Germline V lookup: CDR1 SGDLS, CDR2 YYNGEE. Trimming removed 4 bases at V and 5 bases at J, with 15 bases between.